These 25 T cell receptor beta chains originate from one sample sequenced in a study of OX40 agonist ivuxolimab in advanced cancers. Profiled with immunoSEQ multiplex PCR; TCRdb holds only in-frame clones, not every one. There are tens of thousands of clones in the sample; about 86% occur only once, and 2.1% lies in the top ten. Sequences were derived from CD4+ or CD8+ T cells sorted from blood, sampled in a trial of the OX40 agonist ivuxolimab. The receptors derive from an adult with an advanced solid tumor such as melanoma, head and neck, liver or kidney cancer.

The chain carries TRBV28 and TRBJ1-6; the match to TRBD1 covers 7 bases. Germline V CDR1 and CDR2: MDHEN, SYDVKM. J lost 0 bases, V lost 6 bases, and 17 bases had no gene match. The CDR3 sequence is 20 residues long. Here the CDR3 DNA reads TGTGCCAGCAGCTTCGGAACCCAACTGACAGGGAGCTCCTATAATTCACCCCTCCACTTT. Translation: CASSFGTQLTGSSYNSPLHF.

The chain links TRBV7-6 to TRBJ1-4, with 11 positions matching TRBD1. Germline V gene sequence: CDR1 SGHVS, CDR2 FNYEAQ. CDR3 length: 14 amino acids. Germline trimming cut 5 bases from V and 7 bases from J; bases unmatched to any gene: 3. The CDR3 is CASSLGTGGEKLFF. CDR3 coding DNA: TGTGCCAGCAGCCTTGGGACAGGGGGTGAAAAACTGTTTTTT.

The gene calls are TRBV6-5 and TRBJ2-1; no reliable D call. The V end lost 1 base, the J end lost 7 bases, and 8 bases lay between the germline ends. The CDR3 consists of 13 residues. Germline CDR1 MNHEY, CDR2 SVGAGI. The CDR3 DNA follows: TGTGCCAGCAGTTACTTTGGCGGAAATGAGCAGTTCTTC. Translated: CASSYFGGNEQFF.

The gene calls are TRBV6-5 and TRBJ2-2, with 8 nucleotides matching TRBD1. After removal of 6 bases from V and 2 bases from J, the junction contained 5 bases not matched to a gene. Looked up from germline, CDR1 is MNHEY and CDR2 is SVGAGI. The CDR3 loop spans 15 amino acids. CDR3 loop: CASRSGQVNTGELFF. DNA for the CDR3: TGTGCCAGCAGGTCGGGACAGGTCAACACCGGGGAGCTGTTTTTT.

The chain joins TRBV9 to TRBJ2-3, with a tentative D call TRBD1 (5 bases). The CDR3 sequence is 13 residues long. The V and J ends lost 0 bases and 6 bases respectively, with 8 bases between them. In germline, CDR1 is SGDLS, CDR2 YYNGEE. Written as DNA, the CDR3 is TGTGCCAGCAGCGTAGTCAGGGCCGATACGCAGTATTTT. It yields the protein CASSVVRADTQYF.

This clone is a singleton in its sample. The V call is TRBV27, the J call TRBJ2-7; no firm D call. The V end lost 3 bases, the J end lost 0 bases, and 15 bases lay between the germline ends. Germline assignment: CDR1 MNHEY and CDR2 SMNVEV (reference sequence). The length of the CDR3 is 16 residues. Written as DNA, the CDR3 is TGTGCCAGCAGTTTTGTAATGGGCGCTGGCTCCTACGAGCAGTACTTC. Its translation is CASSFVMGAGSYEQYF.

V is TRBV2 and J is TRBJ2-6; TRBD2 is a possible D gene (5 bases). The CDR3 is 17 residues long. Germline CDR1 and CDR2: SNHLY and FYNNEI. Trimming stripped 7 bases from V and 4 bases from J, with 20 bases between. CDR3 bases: TGTGCCAGCACGGGCGGGCCAGTGTTATCAGGGGCCAACGTCCTGACTTTC. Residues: CASTGGPVLSGANVLTF.

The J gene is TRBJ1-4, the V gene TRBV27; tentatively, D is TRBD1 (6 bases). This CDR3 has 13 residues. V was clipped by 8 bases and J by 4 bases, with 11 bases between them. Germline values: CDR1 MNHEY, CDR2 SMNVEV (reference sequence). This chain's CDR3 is CASQDSLNEKLFF. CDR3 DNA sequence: TGTGCCAGCCAGGACAGCCTTAATGAAAAACTGTTTTTT.

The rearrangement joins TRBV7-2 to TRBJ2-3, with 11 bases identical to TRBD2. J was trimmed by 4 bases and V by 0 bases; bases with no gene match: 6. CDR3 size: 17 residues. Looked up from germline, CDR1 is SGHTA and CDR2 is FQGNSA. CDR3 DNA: TGTGCCAGCAGCTTAGCTAGCGGGAGGGCCGGGTCAGATACGCAGTATTTT. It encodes CASSLASGRAGSDTQYF.

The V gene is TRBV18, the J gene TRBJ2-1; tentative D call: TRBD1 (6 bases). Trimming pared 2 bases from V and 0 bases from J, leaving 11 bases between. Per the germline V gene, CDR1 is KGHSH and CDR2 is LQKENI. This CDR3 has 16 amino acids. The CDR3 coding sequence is TGTGCCAGCTCACCAAACAGGGCCAGCTCCTACAATGAGCAGTTCTTC. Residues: CASSPNRASSYNEQFF.

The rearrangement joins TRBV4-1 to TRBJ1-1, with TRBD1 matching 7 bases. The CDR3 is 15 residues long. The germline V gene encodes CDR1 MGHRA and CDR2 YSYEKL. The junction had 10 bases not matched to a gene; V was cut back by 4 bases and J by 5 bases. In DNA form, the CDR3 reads TGCGCCAGCAGCCCGGGGAGGGGGCAGGGGACTGAAGCTTTCTTT. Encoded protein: CASSPGRGQGTEAFF.

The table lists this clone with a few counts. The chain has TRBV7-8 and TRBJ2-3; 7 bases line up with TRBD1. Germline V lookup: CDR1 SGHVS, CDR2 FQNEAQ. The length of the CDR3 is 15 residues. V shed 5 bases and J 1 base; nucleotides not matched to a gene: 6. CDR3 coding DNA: TGTGCCAGCAGCCCAGGGACAGTAGGCACAGATACGCAGTATTTT. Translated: CASSPGTVGTDTQYF.

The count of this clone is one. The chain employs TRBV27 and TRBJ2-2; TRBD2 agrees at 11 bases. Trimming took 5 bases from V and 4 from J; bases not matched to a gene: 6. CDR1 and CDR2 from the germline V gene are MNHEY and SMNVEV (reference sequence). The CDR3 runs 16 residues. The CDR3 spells CASSPFSGRVTGELFF. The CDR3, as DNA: TGTGCCAGCAGTCCATTTAGCGGGAGGGTCACCGGGGAGCTGTTTTTT.

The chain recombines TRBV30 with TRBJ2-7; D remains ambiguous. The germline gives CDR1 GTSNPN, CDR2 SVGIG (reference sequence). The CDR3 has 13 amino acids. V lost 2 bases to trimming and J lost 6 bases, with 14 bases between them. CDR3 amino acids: CAWSSGLRSEQYF. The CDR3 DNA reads TGTGCCTGGAGTTCGGGCCTTCGGAGCGAGCAGTACTTC.

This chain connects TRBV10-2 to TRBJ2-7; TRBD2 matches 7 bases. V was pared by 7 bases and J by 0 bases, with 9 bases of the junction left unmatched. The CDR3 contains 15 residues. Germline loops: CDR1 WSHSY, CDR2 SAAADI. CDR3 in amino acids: CASKAAGDSSYEQYF. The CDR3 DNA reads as TGCGCCAGCAAGGCGGCGGGGGATAGCTCCTACGAGCAGTACTTC.

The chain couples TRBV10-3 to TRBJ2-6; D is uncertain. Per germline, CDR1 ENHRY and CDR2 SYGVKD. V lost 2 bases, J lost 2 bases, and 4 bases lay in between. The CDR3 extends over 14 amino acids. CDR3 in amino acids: CAISEMAGANVLTF. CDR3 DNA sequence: TGTGCCATCAGTGAGATGGCTGGGGCCAACGTCCTGACTTTC.

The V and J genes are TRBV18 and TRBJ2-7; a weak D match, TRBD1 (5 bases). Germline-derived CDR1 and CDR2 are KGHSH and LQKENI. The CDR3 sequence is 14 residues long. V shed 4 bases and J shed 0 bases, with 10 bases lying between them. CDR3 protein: CASSRARDSYEQYF. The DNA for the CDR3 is TGTGCCAGCTCACGGGCCAGGGACTCCTACGAGCAGTACTTC.

The CDR3 DNA follows: TGTGCCAGCTCACCGGACAGACTCTATGGCTACACCTTC. The encoded protein is CASSPDRLYGYTF. The V gene is TRBV18, the J gene TRBJ1-2; D is possibly TRBD1 (6 bases). Germline V CDR1 and CDR2: KGHSH, LQKENI. The V end was cut by 3 bases, the J end by 4 bases, with 9 bases between. The CDR3 runs to 13 residues.

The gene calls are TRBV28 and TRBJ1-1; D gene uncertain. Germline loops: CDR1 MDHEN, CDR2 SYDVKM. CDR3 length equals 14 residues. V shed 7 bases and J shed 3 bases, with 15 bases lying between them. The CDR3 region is CASIKPTGYTEAFF. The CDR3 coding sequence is TGTGCCAGCATTAAACCGACCGGTTACACTGAAGCTTTCTTT.

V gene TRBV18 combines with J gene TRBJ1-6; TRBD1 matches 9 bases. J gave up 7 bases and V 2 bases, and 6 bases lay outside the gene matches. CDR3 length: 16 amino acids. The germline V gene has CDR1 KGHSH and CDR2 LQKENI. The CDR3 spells CASSPRQGVDNSPLHF. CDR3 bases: TGTGCCAGCTCACCAAGACAGGGGGTTGACAATTCACCCCTCCACTTT.

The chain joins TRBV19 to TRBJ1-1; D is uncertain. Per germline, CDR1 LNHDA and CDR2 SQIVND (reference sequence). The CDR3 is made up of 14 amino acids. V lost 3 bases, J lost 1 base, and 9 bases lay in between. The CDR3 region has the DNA TGTGCCAGTAGTATTGGCCAGAAGAACACTGAAGCTTTCTTT. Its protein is CASSIGQKNTEAFF. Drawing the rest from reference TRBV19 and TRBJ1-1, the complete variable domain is DGGITQSPKYLFRKEGQNVTLSCEQNLNHDAMYWYRQDPGQGLRLIYYSQIVNDFQKGDIAEGYSVSREKKESFPLTVTSAQKNPTAFYLCASSIGQKNTEAFFGQGTRLTVV.

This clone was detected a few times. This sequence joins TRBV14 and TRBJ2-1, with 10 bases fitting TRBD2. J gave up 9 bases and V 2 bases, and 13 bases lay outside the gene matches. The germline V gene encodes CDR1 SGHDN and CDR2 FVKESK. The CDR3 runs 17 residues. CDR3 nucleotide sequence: TGTGCCAGCAGCCAAAGGCAGCGGGAGGGCCTTACGGGTGAGCAGTTCTTC. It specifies CASSQRQREGLTGEQFF.

The CDR3 bases are TGCAGTGCTAGGCGTCAGATTGAAGCTTTCTTT. This encodes CSARRQIEAFF. V gene TRBV20-1 combines with J gene TRBJ1-1; unclear D gene. Germline loops: CDR1 DFQATT, CDR2 SNEGSKA (reference sequence). Deletions cut 3 bases from V and 7 bases from J, with 9 bases between. The CDR3 consists of 11 residues.

Here the CDR3 reads CASSYSGRPIAEAFF. DNA of the CDR3: TGTGCCAGCAGTTACTCTGGCAGGCCCATTGCAGAAGCTTTCTTT. The gene calls are TRBV6-6 and TRBJ1-1; D is ambiguous. Germline loops: CDR1 MNHNY, CDR2 SVGAGI (reference sequence). Trimming took 0 bases from V and 8 from J, leaving 16 bases between them. This CDR3 region has 15 residues.

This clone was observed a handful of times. The CDR3 DNA follows: TGTGCCAGCGGCAGGGCGGAAACTGAAGCTTTCTTT. Translating gives CASGRAETEAFF. V is TRBV9 and J is TRBJ1-1, with D tentatively TRBD1 (5 bases). Germline V gene sequence: CDR1 SGDLS, CDR2 YYNGEE. The CDR3 contains 12 residues. The V and J ends lost 7 bases and 5 bases respectively, with 12 bases between them.